These T cell receptor beta chains were read from a single sample in a study of T cell responses to AZD1222 COVID-19 vaccine. Generated by immunoSEQ multiplex PCR, the TCRdb table keeps only in-frame clones and is missing some. The repertoire holds around 150,000 clones, with 85% to 95% as singletons. The source was peripheral blood, collected on day 0 of AZD1222 vaccination. These receptors came from an adult in good health. The CDR3 runs from the conserved cysteine through the conserved F or W.

V gene,CDR3 protein
TRBV28,CASSLASYMNTEAFF
TRBV28,CASSAPSVDNEQFF
TRBV2,CASSQGWDQPQHF
TRBV11-2,CASSYRLASTDTQYF
TRBV10-3,CAIRPQGKAEAFF
TRBV19,CASTLGGNYGYTF
TRBV15,CATSRGPTDEKLFF
TRBV29-1,CSVISPGQADYGYTF
TRBV2,CASSETGGAFQPQHF
TRBV4-1,CASSYSPSGSFTDTQYF
TRBV4-1,CASSPPTDRVKVEAFF